This T cell receptor beta chain was observed in a study of blood T cell repertoires in COVID-19. Background on the study: Some COVID-19 samples were acute and others convalescent; all came from the United States, Italy and Spain. PBMCs, B-cell-depleted T cells, or T cells provided the cDNA or gDNA that made up the material.

This clone has just a few counts. Authors' processing steps: It was from reference gene primer amplification that nucleated cell counts were estimated. Here immunoSEQ multiplex PCR was the method, and the copy in TCRdb shows in-frame clones only, minus some. Clonal size and the V and J genes are those of that table, whereas D and trimming came from the DNA. The sample holds approximately 300,000 clones, around 89% seen once. Sequences were obtained from peripheral blood. The sequence derives from a young man who had recovered from COVID-19.

CDR3 region: CASSFYGGADEQYF. Here the CDR3 DNA reads TGTGCCAGCAGCTTCTACGGGGGGGCCGACGAGCAGTACTTC. The rearrangement links TRBV7-9 to TRBJ2-7; 8 bases are shared with TRBD2. CDR1 is SEHNR, CDR2 FQNEAQ, per germline (reference sequence). Trimming removed 3 bases from V and 5 bases from J; junction bases left unmatched: 6. The CDR3 is made up of 14 amino acids.